The 14 T cell receptor beta chains given below trace back to one sample, sequenced in a study of cytomegalovirus exposure and HLA in healthy donors. 13 Jbeta primers and 60 Vbeta primers were used for the PCR. TCRdb's copy holds only in-frame clones and misses some; the assay was immunoSEQ multiplex PCR. The sample yields 120,000 or so clones, over 65% seen once. The sample was PBMCs. These receptors were collected from a young man in good health and CMV-seronegative.

The genes are TRBV2 and TRBJ1-2, with D possibly TRBD1 on 6 matching bases. Germline loops: CDR1 SNHLY, CDR2 FYNNEI. The CDR3 covers 13 residues. Trimming shortened V by 5 bases and J by 8 bases, and 15 bases separated the two germline ends. DNA for the CDR3: TGTGCCAGCAGTCCTCTTCAGGGGAGCGGCTACACCTTC. Protein product: CASSPLQGSGYTF.

The chain has TRBV7-6 and TRBJ2-1; TRBD1 matches 7 bases. This CDR3 is built from 15 residues. Germline V gives CDR1 SGHVS, CDR2 FNYEAQ. Unmatched junction bases numbered 8, after V lost 5 bases and J lost 4 bases. This CDR3 is CASSPSGGQYNEQFF. CDR3 coding DNA: TGTGCCAGCAGCCCATCAGGGGGACAGTACAATGAGCAGTTCTTC.

The chain employs TRBV5-4 and TRBJ1-6; D call uncertain. CDR3 length: 12 amino acids. Trimming removed 4 bases at V and 9 bases at J, with 8 bases between. From germline, CDR1 is SGHNT and CDR2 YYREEE (reference sequence). DNA for the CDR3: TGTGCCAGCAGCCCAGTTGGTTCACCCCTCCACTTT. Its protein is CASSPVGSPLHF.

The rearrangement links TRBV14 to TRBJ2-3, with D maybe TRBD1 (5 bases). Germline CDR1 is SGHDN and CDR2 is FVKESK. V dropped 11 bases and J dropped 6 bases, with 12 bases sitting between them. The CDR3 extends over 11 amino acids. This chain's CDR3 is CARGAGDTQYF. The CDR3 DNA is TGTGCCCGTGGGGCTGGCGATACGCAGTATTTT.

This clone was recorded only once. The chain joins TRBV6-5 to TRBJ1-2; 9 nucleotides line up with TRBD1. There are 14 residues in the CDR3. Germline assignment: CDR1 MNHEY and CDR2 SVGAGI. Trimming removed 5 bases from V and 6 bases from J; junction bases left unmatched: 7. The CDR3 DNA reads as TGTGCCAGCAGTGGTACAGGGGGCGTAAATGGCTACACCTTC. Residues: CASSGTGGVNGYTF.

The chain has TRBV6-5 and TRBJ2-7, with 8 positions matching TRBD1. The CDR3 has 15 residues. V trimming: 6 bases; J trimming: 6 bases; junction bases outside the gene matches: 13. In germline, CDR1 is MNHEY, CDR2 SVGAGI. As DNA, the CDR3 is TGTGCCAGCAGCGTGCTGGACAGGGAACTCCGCGAGCAGTACTTC. Amino acid sequence: CASSVLDRELREQYF.

This clone was seen only a few times. The chain is built from TRBV10-3 and TRBJ1-1, with no clear D. V was trimmed by 5 bases and J by 0 bases, leaving 7 bases between them. This CDR3 has 13 amino acids. Germline CDR1 ENHRY, CDR2 SYGVKD. CDR3 in DNA: TGTGCCATCAGTCCCAGTTTGAACACTGAAGCTTTCTTT. Translation: CAISPSLNTEAFF.

The chain joins TRBV27 to TRBJ2-3; D uncertain. Between the trimmed V and J ends, which lost 6 bases and 1 base, there was a span of 5 bases. This CDR3 contains 12 residues. Germline V CDR1 and CDR2: MNHEY, SMNVEV (reference sequence). CDR3 amino acids: CASRSRTDTQYF. Written as DNA, the CDR3 is TGTGCCAGCAGATCTCGCACAGATACGCAGTATTTT.

The chain links TRBV19 to TRBJ2-7; D gene ambiguous. The CDR3 contains 14 residues. Trimming shortened V by 3 bases and J by 5 bases, and 14 bases separated the two germline ends. Germline V CDR1 and CDR2: LNHDA, SQIVND (reference sequence). CDR3 in amino acids: CASSMGSSAHEQYF. CDR3 in DNA: TGTGCCAGTAGTATGGGTTCGAGCGCCCACGAGCAGTACTTC.

This clone has a single count. The chain couples TRBV6-1 to TRBJ2-3; D is uncertain. The CDR3 has 15 amino acids. The V end was cut by 2 bases, the J end by 2 bases, with 11 bases between. Germline CDR1 MNHNS, CDR2 SASEGT. The CDR3 DNA sequence: TGTGCCAGCAGTGAACAGCGTTCACTCACAGATACGCAGTATTTT. Its translation is CASSEQRSLTDTQYF.

This chain uses TRBV19 with TRBJ2-7, with TRBD1 identical over 7 bases. The CDR3 covers 14 residues. From germline, CDR1 is LNHDA and CDR2 SQIVND (reference sequence). Unmatched junction bases numbered 3, after V lost 4 bases and J lost 0 bases. The CDR3 nucleotides read TGTGCCAGTAGTAAACAGGGGACCTCCTACGAGCAGTACTTC. As protein: CASSKQGTSYEQYF.

This chain uses TRBV2 with TRBJ2-2; 14 bases agree with TRBD2. Trimming removed 6 bases from V and 0 bases from J; junction bases left unmatched: 6. CDR1 is SNHLY, CDR2 FYNNEI, per germline. The CDR3 extends over 18 amino acids. CDR3 sequence reads: CASRRGLAGATNTGELFF. Written as DNA, the CDR3 is TGTGCCAGCAGGAGGGGACTAGCGGGGGCCACGAACACCGGGGAGCTGTTTTTT.

The rearrangement links TRBV5-1 to TRBJ2-4, with TRBD2 matching over 7 bases. Germline CDR1 and CDR2: SGHRS and YFSETQ. V was clipped by 1 base and J by 2 bases; unmatched bases: 3. The CDR3 has 15 amino acids. CDR3: CASSLPSGSKNIQYF. The CDR3 coding sequence is TGCGCCAGCAGCTTGCCTAGCGGTTCCAAAAACATTCAGTACTTC.

The gene calls are TRBV12-5 and TRBJ2-5, with D tentatively TRBD1 (6 bases). The germline gives CDR1 LGHNT, CDR2 FRNRAP. The CDR3 extends over 15 amino acids. V was shortened by 1 base and J by 5 bases, with 14 bases between the two germline ends. The CDR3 DNA reads TGTGCTAGTGGTTTGGGTGATACAGGGTCCGAGACCCAGTACTTC. Residues: CASGLGDTGSETQYF.